A single sample gave rise to the 3 T cell receptor beta chains below, sequenced in a study of naive and memory T cell subsets. Two oligonucleotides, mixed equimolar, formed the beta constant-region primer covering TRBC1 and TRBC2. Ligated cDNA was amplified by four rounds of PCR with nested alpha and beta constant-region primers and SP2. TCRdb redid the calling of the UMI-ligation and nested PCR reads with MiXCR, one entry per CDR3 protein. This sample yields about 120,000 distinct CDR3 sequences, of which just over 35% are seen a single time; 0.9% belongs to the top ten. Sequenced: central memory CD4+ T cells from blood. The source is a human donor in good health.

The V call is TRBV7-2, the J call TRBJ1-5; D gene ambiguous. V was trimmed by 4 bases and J by 8 bases, leaving 18 bases between them. The CDR3 loop spans 15 amino acids. The germline V gene encodes CDR1 SGHTA and CDR2 FQGNSA. The CDR3 here is CASSSGILTGEPQHF. The CDR3 coding sequence is TGTGCCAGCAGCTCCGGGATCCTCACCGGTGAGCCCCAGCATTTT.

This clonotype occurred a few times. The chain links TRBV12-5 to TRBJ2-5, with D uncertain. The CDR3 contains 18 residues. Between the trimmed V and J ends, which lost 1 base and 7 bases, there was a span of 25 bases. Per the germline V gene, CDR1 is LGHNT and CDR2 is FRNRAP. The CDR3 bases are TGTGCTAGTGGTTTGGACCTTAGGGAACTGGGGAAAGAGACGACCCAGTACTTC. Translation: CASGLDLRELGKETTQYF.

The CDR3 DNA sequence: TGTGCCAGCAGTTTACCCAGCCTGGGATCGCGGAATGAAAAACTGTTTTTT. This translates into CASSLPSLGSRNEKLFF. The gene calls are TRBV28 and TRBJ1-4, with D unresolved. Germline values: CDR1 MDHEN, CDR2 SYDVKM. The CDR3 is 17 residues long. V was trimmed by 2 bases and J by 5 bases, leaving 18 bases between them.